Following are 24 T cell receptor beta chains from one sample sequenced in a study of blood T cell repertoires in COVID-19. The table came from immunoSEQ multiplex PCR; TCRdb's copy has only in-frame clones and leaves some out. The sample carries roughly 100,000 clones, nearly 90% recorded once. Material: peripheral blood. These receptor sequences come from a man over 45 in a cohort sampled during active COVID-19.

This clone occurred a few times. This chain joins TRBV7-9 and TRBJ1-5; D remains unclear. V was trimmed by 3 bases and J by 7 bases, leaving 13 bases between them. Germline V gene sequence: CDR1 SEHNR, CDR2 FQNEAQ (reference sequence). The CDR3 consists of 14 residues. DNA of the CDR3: TGTGCCAGCAGCTTCATCTCTGAGGGACAGCCCCAGCATTTT. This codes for CASSFISEGQPQHF. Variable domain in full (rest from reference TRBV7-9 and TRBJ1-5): DTGVSQNPRHKITKRGQNVTFRCDPISEHNRLYWYRQTLGQGPEFLTYFQNEAQLEKSRLLSDRFSAERPKGSFSTLEIQRTEQGDSAMYLCASSFISEGQPQHFGDGTRLSIL.

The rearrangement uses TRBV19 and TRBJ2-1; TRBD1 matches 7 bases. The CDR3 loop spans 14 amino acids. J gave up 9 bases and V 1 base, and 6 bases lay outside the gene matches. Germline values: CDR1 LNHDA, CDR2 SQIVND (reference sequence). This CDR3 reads CASSIGQGFGEQFF. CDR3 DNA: TGTGCCAGTAGTATAGGACAGGGATTCGGTGAGCAGTTCTTC.

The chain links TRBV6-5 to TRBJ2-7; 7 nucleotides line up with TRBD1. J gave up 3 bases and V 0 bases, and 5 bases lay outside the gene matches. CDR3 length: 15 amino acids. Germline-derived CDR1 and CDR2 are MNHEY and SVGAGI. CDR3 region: CASSYSIGGGYEQYF. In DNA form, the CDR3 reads TGTGCCAGCAGTTACTCGATAGGGGGCGGCTACGAGCAGTACTTC.

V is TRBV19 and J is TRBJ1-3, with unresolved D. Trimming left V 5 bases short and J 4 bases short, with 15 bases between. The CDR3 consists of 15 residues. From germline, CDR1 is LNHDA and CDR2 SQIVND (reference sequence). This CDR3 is CASSADGWEGNTIYF. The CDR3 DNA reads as TGTGCCAGTAGTGCCGACGGGTGGGAGGGAAACACCATATATTTT.

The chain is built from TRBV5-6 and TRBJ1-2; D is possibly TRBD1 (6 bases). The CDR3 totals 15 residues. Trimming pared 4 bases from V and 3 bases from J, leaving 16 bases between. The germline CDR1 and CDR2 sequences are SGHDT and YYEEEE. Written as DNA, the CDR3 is TGTGCCAGCAGCAAGTCGGGGGGCAGCTACTATGGCTACACCTTC. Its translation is CASSKSGGSYYGYTF.

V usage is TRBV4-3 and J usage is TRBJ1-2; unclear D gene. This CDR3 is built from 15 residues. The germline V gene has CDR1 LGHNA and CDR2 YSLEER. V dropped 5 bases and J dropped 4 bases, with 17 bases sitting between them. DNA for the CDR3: TGCGCCAGCAGCGAAACCTTCGGCGGCGTCTATGGCTACACCTTC. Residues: CASSETFGGVYGYTF.

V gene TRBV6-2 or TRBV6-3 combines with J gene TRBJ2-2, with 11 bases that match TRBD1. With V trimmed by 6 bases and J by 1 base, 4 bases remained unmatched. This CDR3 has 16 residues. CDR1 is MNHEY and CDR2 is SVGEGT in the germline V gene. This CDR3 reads CASSSGTGGNTGELFF. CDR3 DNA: TGTGCCAGCAGCTCCGGGACAGGGGGGAACACCGGGGAGCTGTTTTTT.

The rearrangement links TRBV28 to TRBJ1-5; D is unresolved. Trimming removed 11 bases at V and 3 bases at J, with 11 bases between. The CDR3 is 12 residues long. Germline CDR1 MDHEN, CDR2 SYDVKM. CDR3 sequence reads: CAHGSVNQPQHF. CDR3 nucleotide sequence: TGTGCCCATGGCAGCGTCAATCAGCCCCAGCATTTT.

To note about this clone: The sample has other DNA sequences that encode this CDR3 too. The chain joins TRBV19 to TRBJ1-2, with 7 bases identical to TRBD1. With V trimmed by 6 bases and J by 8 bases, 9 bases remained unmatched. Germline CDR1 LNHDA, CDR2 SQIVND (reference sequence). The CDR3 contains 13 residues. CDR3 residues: CASRMTGLGGYTF. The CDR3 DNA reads TGTGCCAGTAGGATGACAGGGCTTGGCGGCTACACCTTC.

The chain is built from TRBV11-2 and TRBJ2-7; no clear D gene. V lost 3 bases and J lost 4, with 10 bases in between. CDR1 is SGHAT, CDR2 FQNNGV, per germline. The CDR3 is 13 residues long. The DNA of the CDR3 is TGTGCCAGCAGCTTGGGCGATCCTTACGAGCAGTACGTC. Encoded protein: CASSLGDPYEQYV.

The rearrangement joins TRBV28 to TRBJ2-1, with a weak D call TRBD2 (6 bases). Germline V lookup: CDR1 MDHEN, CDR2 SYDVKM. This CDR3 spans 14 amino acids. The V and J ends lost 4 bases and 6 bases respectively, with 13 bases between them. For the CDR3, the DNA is TGTGCCAGCAGTTGGACACTAGCTACCAATGAGCAGTTCTTC. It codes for CASSWTLATNEQFF.

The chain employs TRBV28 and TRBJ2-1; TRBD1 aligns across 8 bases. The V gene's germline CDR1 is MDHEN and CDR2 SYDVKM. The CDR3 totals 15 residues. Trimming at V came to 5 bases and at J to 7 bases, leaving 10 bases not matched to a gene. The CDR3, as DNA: TGTGCCAGCAGTAGGATACAGGGGGTTAAAAATGAGCAGTTCTTC. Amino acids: CASSRIQGVKNEQFF. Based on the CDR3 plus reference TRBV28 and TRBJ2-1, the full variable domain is DVKVTQSSRYLVKRTGEKVFLECVQDMDHENMFWYRQDPGLGLRLIYFSYDVKMKEKGDIPEGYSVSREKKERFSLILESASTNQTSMYLCASSRIQGVKNEQFFGPGTRLTVL.

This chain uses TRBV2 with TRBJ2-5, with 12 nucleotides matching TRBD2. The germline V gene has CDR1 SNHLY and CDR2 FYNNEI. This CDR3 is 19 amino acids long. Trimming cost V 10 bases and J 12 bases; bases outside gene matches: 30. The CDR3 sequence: CATLRELAGGRSETHREYF. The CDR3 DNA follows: TGTGCCACCCTCCGGGAACTAGCGGGGGGAAGGTCAGAGACCCACCGGGAGTACTTC.

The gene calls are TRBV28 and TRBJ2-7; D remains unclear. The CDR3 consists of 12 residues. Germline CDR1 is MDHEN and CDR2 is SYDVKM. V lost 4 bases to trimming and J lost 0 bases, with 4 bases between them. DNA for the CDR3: TGTGCCAGCAGTTCCGTCTCCTACGAGCAGTACGTC. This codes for CASSSVSYEQYV.

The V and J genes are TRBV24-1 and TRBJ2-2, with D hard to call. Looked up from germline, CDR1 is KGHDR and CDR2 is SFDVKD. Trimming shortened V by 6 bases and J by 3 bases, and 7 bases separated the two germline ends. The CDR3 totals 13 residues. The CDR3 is CATSQRHTGELFF. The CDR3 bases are TGTGCCACCAGTCAGAGGCACACCGGGGAGCTGTTTTTT.

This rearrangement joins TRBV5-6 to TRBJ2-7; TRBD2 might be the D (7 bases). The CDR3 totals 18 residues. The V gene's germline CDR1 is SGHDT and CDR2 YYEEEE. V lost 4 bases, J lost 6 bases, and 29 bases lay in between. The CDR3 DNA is TGTGCCAGCAGCCCGGTTGGGGGGGACACAGGGCCAGCCGTCGAGCAGTACGTC. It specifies CASSPVGGDTGPAVEQYV.

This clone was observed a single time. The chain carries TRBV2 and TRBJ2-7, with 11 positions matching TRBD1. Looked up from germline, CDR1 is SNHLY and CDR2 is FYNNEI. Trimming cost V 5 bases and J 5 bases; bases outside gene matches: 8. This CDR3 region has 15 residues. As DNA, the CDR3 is TGTGCCAGCAGTTCACGGACAGGGGGCAGCGACGAGCAGTACTTC. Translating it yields CASSSRTGGSDEQYF.

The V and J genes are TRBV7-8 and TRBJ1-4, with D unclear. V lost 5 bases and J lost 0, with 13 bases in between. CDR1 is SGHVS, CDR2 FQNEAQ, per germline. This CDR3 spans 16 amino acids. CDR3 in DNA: TGTGCCAGCAGCCCAAGATTCGGAGCAACTAATGAAAAACTGTTTTTT. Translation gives CASSPRFGATNEKLFF.

CDR3 sequence (DNA): TGTGCCAGCAGTGAATTCCCCCCAGGGACAACAACAGATACGCAGTATTTT. This gives the protein CASSEFPPGTTTDTQYF. The chain links TRBV2 to TRBJ2-3; TRBD1 might be the D (6 bases). Per germline, CDR1 SNHLY and CDR2 FYNNEI. V lost 2 bases and J 3 bases, leaving 18 bases between the germline ends. The CDR3 is 17 residues long.

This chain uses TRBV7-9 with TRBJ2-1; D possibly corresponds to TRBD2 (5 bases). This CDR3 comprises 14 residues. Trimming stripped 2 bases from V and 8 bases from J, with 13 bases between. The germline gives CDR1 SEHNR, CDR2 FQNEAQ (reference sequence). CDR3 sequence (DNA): TGTGCCAGCAGCTTAACTAGAGGGTTCGATGAGCAGTTCTTC. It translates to CASSLTRGFDEQFF.

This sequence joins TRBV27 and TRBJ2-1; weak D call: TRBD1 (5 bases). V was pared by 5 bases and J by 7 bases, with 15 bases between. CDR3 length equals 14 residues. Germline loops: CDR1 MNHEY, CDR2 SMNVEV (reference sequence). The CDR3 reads CASSPSAGLNEQFF. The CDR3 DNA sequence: TGTGCCAGCAGTCCGTCGGCAGGGTTGAATGAGCAGTTCTTC.

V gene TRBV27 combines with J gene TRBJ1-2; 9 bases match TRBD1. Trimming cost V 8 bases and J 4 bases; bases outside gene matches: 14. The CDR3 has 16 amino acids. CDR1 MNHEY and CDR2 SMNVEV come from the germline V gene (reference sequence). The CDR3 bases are TGTGCCAGCCGGAGGACAGGGGAGGGCCCAGGCTATGGCTACACCTTC. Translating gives CASRRTGEGPGYGYTF.

CDR3 DNA: TGTGCCAGCAGCCGACAGGGAGGCTCCTATAATTCACCCCTCCACTTT. Its protein product is CASSRQGGSYNSPLHF. V usage is TRBV2 and J usage is TRBJ1-6; 7 bases match TRBD1. Trimming removed 6 bases from V and 0 bases from J; junction bases left unmatched: 5. Germline CDR1 SNHLY, CDR2 FYNNEI. The CDR3 runs 16 residues.

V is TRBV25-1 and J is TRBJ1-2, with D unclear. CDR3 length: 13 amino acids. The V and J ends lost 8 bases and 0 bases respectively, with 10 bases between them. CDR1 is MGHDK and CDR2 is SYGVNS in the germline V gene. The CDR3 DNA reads TGTGCCAGCCGGGGTATCCCTAACTATGGCTACACCTTC. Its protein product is CASRGIPNYGYTF.